This T cell receptor beta chain was sequenced in a study of early T cells in non-severe SARS-CoV-2 infection. Across the study: Unsorted whole-blood RNA was sequenced in bulk, leaving chains unpaired.

Separate cDNA molecules each had unique molecular identifiers attached to them. TCRdb analysed the 5' RACE reads with MiXCR anew, one entry per CDR3 protein. Of some 64,000 distinct CDR3 sequences in the sample, 7% to 10% are singletons; the top ten hold over 10%. V was clipped by 4 bases and J by 8 bases, with 17 bases between them. The CDR3 has 14 residues. Germline V lookup: CDR1 SGHTA, CDR2 FQGNSA. This TCR came from an adult who was a healthcare worker with PCR-confirmed SARS-CoV-2 infection or an uninfected control (not recorded which). This chain connects TRBV7-2 to TRBJ1-2; D may be TRBD1 (5 bases). The starting material was whole blood, obtained at baseline. For the CDR3, the DNA is TGTGCCAGCAGCTCGAACCTGGGACCGCCCGGCTACACCTTC. Translating gives CASSSNLGPPGYTF.